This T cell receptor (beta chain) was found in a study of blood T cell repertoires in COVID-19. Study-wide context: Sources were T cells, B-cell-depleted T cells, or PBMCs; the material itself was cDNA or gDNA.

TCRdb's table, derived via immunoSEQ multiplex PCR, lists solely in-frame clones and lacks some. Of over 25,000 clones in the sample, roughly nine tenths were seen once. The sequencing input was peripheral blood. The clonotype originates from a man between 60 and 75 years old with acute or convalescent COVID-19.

CDR3 region: CASSSGFSGNTIYF. CDR3 DNA sequence: TGTGCCAGCAGTTCAGGGTTCTCTGGAAACACCATATATTTT. The chain uses TRBV6-5 and TRBJ1-3, with D possibly being TRBD1 (5 bases). The CDR3 covers 14 residues. V dropped 4 bases and J dropped 0 bases, with 7 bases sitting between them. Germline CDR1 MNHEY, CDR2 SVGAGI.